The 32 T cell receptor beta chains in this list originate from one sample, sequenced in a study of blood T cells in healthy people across ages. A second PCR, run for about 7 to 11 cycles, used a sample-barcoded 5' primer plus a J-beta primer mix. TCRdb re-called the 5' RACE reads with MiXCR, one entry per CDR3 protein. Of over 1,500,000 distinct CDR3 sequences listed, roughly 52% are singletons. The sample taken for sequencing was blood. The receptors shown here come from a woman aged 35 to 49 in good health.

This clonotype has a handful of counts. The chain joins TRBV29-1 to TRBJ2-3; the D gene is possibly TRBD2 (5 bases). Germline CDR1 SQVTM, CDR2 ANQGSEA. The CDR3 spans 14 residues. Trimming shortened V by 3 bases and J by 5 bases, and 15 bases separated the two germline ends. The CDR3 nucleotides are TGCAGCGTTGATGGGCAGCCCCGGGGAGATACGCAGTATTTT. Its translation is CSVDGQPRGDTQYF.

This chain links TRBV9 with TRBJ2-1; the D is unclear. The CDR3 runs to 17 residues. V lost 4 bases and J lost 1, with 18 bases in between. The germline gives CDR1 SGDLS, CDR2 YYNGEE. The CDR3 reads CASSILTSQLSYNEQFF. The CDR3, as DNA: TGTGCCAGCAGCATTTTGACCTCACAGTTGTCCTACAATGAGCAGTTCTTC.

V usage is TRBV5-1 and J usage is TRBJ2-3, with D possibly being TRBD2 (5 bases). The germline CDR1 and CDR2 sequences are SGHRS and YFSETQ. V shed 1 base and J shed 2 bases, with 11 bases lying between them. The CDR3 has 15 amino acids. The CDR3 DNA is TGCGCCAGCAGCTTGTTCCCGGGGTACACAGATACGCAGTATTTT. Translated, it gives CASSLFPGYTDTQYF.

This chain uses TRBV14 with TRBJ2-7, with 8 nucleotides matching TRBD2. Per the germline V gene, CDR1 is SGHDN and CDR2 is FVKESK. The CDR3 length is 15 residues. V gave up 0 bases and J gave up 5 bases; unmatched junction bases: 6. The DNA of the CDR3 is TGTGCCAGCAGCCAAGAATCGGGGGGGCACCACGAGCAGTACTTC. Its protein is CASSQESGGHHEQYF.

The V call is TRBV4-3, the J call TRBJ1-4, with D possibly matching TRBD1 (6 bases). There are 15 residues in the CDR3. The V and J ends lost 6 bases and 7 bases respectively, with 18 bases between them. The germline gives CDR1 LGHNA, CDR2 YSLEER. The chain's CDR3 is CASSPVGGAAEKLFF. CDR3 DNA sequence: TGCGCCAGCAGTCCCGTGGGGGGGGCGGCTGAAAAACTGTTTTTT.

The chain combines TRBV7-2 with TRBJ2-7; D is possibly TRBD2 (5 bases). Between the trimmed V and J ends, which lost 2 bases and 5 bases, there was a span of 7 bases. Germline V gene lookup returns CDR1 SGHTA and CDR2 FQGNSA. The CDR3 loop spans 12 amino acids. CDR3 in amino acids: CASSLYSDEQYF. The CDR3, as DNA: TGTGCCAGCAGCTTATATAGCGACGAGCAGTACTTC. Together with reference TRBV7-2 and TRBJ2-7, the CDR3 gives the full variable domain: GAGVSQSPSNKVTEKGKDVELRCDPISGHTALYWYRQSLGQGLEFLIYFQGNSAPDKSGLPSDRFSAERTGGSVSTLTIQRTQQEDSAVYLCASSLYSDEQYFGPGTRLTVT.

The genes are TRBV7-2 and TRBJ2-4; D tentatively reads TRBD1 or TRBD2 (5 bases each). TRBJ2-7 explains the end of the DNA better; the J call may be wrong. This CDR3 is 12 amino acids long. CDR1 SGHTA and CDR2 FQGNSA come from the germline V gene. The CDR3 region has the DNA TGTGCCAGCAGAAGGGACGAACTCGAGCAGTACTTC. Its translation: CASRRDELEQYF.

The rearrangement joins TRBV6-1 to TRBJ1-2, with no clear D. This CDR3 region has 15 residues. With 1 base removed from V and 4 bases from J, the gap between germline ends came to 13 bases. The germline CDR1 and CDR2 sequences are MNHNS and SASEGT. CDR3 nucleotide sequence: TGTGCCAGCAGTGAAGGGGTCAACAGCTTCTATGGCTACACCTTC. Residues: CASSEGVNSFYGYTF.

In this sample, this clonotype turned up a few times. V and J are TRBV20-1 and TRBJ2-7; D may be TRBD1 (5 bases). Trimming took off 3 bases at V and 3 bases at J, with 15 bases between the two ends. Germline V gene data show CDR1 as DFQATT and CDR2 as SNEGSKA (reference sequence). The CDR3 extends over 14 amino acids. CDR3 residues: CSASALVQGYEQYF. DNA of the CDR3: TGCAGTGCTAGTGCGCTTGTCCAGGGCTACGAGCAGTACTTC.

Only a few counts were recorded for this clonotype. CDR3 sequence (DNA): TGCGCCAGCAGCCAAGATAACAGGGGCTATGGCTACACCTTC. It specifies CASSQDNRGYGYTF. The chain uses TRBV4-3 and TRBJ1-2, with 7 positions matching TRBD1. Germline V gives CDR1 LGHNA, CDR2 YSLEER. The CDR3 covers 14 residues. The trim removed 0 bases at V and 4 bases at J, leaving 2 bases unmatched.

The V and J genes are TRBV20-1 and TRBJ2-1; 10 nucleotides line up with TRBD2. Germline V gene data show CDR1 as DFQATT and CDR2 as SNEGSKA (reference sequence). The CDR3 has 16 residues. V lost 0 bases to trimming and J lost 6 bases; unmatched junction nucleotides: 8. CDR3 amino acids: CSARDDGSGGSNEQFF. CDR3 DNA: TGCAGTGCTAGAGATGACGGTAGCGGGGGGTCCAATGAGCAGTTCTTC.

J is TRBJ2-1 and V is TRBV7-2; D perhaps matches TRBD2 (6 bases). In germline, CDR1 is SGHTA, CDR2 FQGNSA. Trimming took off 5 bases at V and 2 bases at J, with 13 bases between the two ends. The CDR3 has 15 residues. Written as DNA, the CDR3 is TGTGCCAGCAGCGCCAATTGGGGGGCCTACAATGAGCAGTTCTTC. Translation: CASSANWGAYNEQFF.

The CDR3 region has the DNA TGCGCCAGCAGCTTCGGACAGGGAGAGAGGTCCTACGAGCAGTACTTC. This encodes CASSFGQGERSYEQYF. The chain employs TRBV5-1 and TRBJ2-7; 8 positions match TRBD1. V dropped 2 bases and J dropped 1; count of bases not matched to a gene: 8. The CDR3 spans 16 residues. The germline gives CDR1 SGHRS, CDR2 YFSETQ.

This chain links TRBV24-1 with TRBJ2-5; 8 bases fit TRBD1. CDR3 length equals 15 residues. The germline V gene encodes CDR1 KGHDR and CDR2 SFDVKD. V gave up 1 base and J gave up 4 bases; unmatched junction bases: 4. CDR3 sequence: CATSDFGQGGETQYF. The CDR3 region has the DNA TGTGCCACCAGTGATTTTGGACAGGGTGGAGAGACCCAGTACTTC.

The chain has TRBV20-1 and TRBJ2-3; perhaps TRBD2 as D (6 bases). The V gene's germline CDR1 is DFQATT and CDR2 SNEGSKA (reference sequence). V was trimmed by 0 bases and J by 1 base, leaving 14 bases between them. The length of the CDR3 is 16 residues. This CDR3 reads CSARDPGGVRTDTQYF. As DNA, the CDR3 is TGCAGTGCTAGAGATCCTGGAGGGGTGCGCACAGATACGCAGTATTTT.

The chain is built from TRBV6-5 and TRBJ2-7; the D gene is possibly TRBD2 (6 bases). The CDR3 spans 15 residues. CDR1 is MNHEY and CDR2 is SVGAGI in the germline V gene. V lost 7 bases and J lost 6, with 22 bases in between. The CDR3 sequence is CASIYWGGGFAEQYF. The CDR3 DNA follows: TGTGCCAGCATCTACTGGGGCGGAGGGTTTGCCGAGCAGTACTTC.

The J gene is TRBJ2-3, the V gene TRBV3-1, with D maybe TRBD1 (5 bases). The CDR3 is 14 residues long. Germline-derived CDR1 and CDR2 are LGHDT and YNNKEL (reference sequence). Trimming shortened V by 3 bases and J by 4 bases, and 11 bases separated the two germline ends. The CDR3 DNA reads as TGTGCCAGCAGCCAGCCAGGGCGCGCAGATACGCAGTATTTT. The encoded protein is CASSQPGRADTQYF.

The chain joins TRBV7-8 to TRBJ2-7, with D tentatively TRBD1 (6 bases). V was clipped by 4 bases and J by 4 bases, with 11 bases between them. The CDR3 contains 13 residues. Germline V lookup: CDR1 SGHVS, CDR2 FQNEAQ. CDR3 sequence reads: CASSWTDKYEQYF. The CDR3 nucleotides read TGTGCCAGCAGCTGGACAGACAAATACGAGCAGTACTTC. The complete variable domain, with remaining parts taken from reference TRBV7-8 and TRBJ2-7, reads GAGVSQSPRYKVAKRGQDVALRCDPISGHVSLFWYQQALGQGPEFLTYFQNEAQLDKSGLPSDRFFAERPEGSVSTLKIQRTQQEDSAVYLCASSWTDKYEQYFGPGTRLTVT.

This clonotype was seen more than once but under ten times. The chain has TRBV5-1 and TRBJ2-7, with 8 bases aligning to TRBD1. The end of the DNA aligns better with TRBJ2-5, so the J call may be wrong. This CDR3 has 15 residues. Germline values: CDR1 SGHRS, CDR2 YFSETQ. CDR3 DNA: TGCGCCAGCAGCCCGCCCCGACAGGGGAAGAAGACCCAGTACTTC. Translated: CASSPPRQGKKTQYF.

This chain links TRBV25-1 with TRBJ2-7; tentative D call: TRBD1 (6 bases). The J call may be incorrect, as the DNA end agrees better with TRBJ2-5. The length of the CDR3 is 15 residues. CDR1 MGHDK and CDR2 SYGVNS come from the germline V gene. The CDR3, as DNA: TGTGCCAGCAGCGGCACGACAGGCCCTCAGGAGACCCAGTACTTC. Residues: CASSGTTGPQETQYF.

The chain links TRBV7-9 to TRBJ2-5; weak D call: TRBD1 (6 bases). Per the germline V gene, CDR1 is SEHNR and CDR2 is FQNEAQ (reference sequence). Trimming stripped 5 bases from V and 4 bases from J, with 17 bases between. The CDR3 has 15 residues. CDR3 protein: CASSRRNRESETQYF. DNA for the CDR3: TGTGCCAGCAGCCGAAGAAACAGGGAGTCAGAGACCCAGTACTTC.

V gene TRBV29-1 combines with J gene TRBJ2-6, with D possibly TRBD1 on 5 matching bases. CDR3 length: 15 residues. Germline V gives CDR1 SQVTM, CDR2 ANQGSEA. Trimming removed 6 bases from V and 0 bases from J, with 12 bases in between. The CDR3 DNA reads as TGCAGCGTGTCCCCAGGGAACTCTGGGGCCAACGTCCTGACTTTC. This gives the protein CSVSPGNSGANVLTF.

This clonotype has just a few counts. The chain carries TRBV13 and TRBJ2-7; possibly TRBD1 for D (6 bases). The CDR3 covers 15 residues. The germline V gene encodes CDR1 PRHDT and CDR2 FYEKMQ (reference sequence). V lost 1 base and J 1 base, leaving 11 bases between the germline ends. The CDR3 DNA follows: TGTGCCAGCAGCTTAGTTGGGACACAATCCTACGAGCAGTACTTC. Its translation: CASSLVGTQSYEQYF.

The chain combines TRBV4-1 with TRBJ1-5; 10 positions match TRBD1. The CDR3 spans 15 residues. Unmatched junction bases numbered 3, after V lost 0 bases and J lost 7 bases. CDR1 and CDR2 from the germline V gene are MGHRA and YSYEKL. CDR3 sequence: CASSQEDRGLQPQHF. The CDR3 bases are TGCGCCAGCAGCCAAGAGGACAGGGGGTTGCAGCCCCAGCATTTT.

Turning to this clonotype: Sequence at one end of the junction differs from germline and may be a read error. This chain links TRBV7-2 with TRBJ2-3, with unresolved D. Germline assignment: CDR1 SGHTA and CDR2 FQGNSA. This CDR3 is 15 amino acids long. The DNA for the CDR3 is TGTGCCGGCAGCTTAGTCGATTCCAGCACAGATACGCAGTATTTT. Translating it yields CAGSLVDSSTDTQYF. Full variable domain (rest looked up from reference TRBV7-2 and TRBJ2-3): GAGVSQSPSNKVTEKGKDVELRCDPISGHTALYWYRQSLGQGLEFLIYFQGNSAPDKSGLPSDRFSAERTGGSVSTLTIQRTQQEDSAVYLCAGSLVDSSTDTQYFGPGTRLTVL.

This clonotype was seen only once. The chain is built from TRBV12-3 or TRBV12-4 and TRBJ2-2; D possibly corresponds to TRBD2 (5 bases). This CDR3 has 15 amino acids. V dropped 1 base and J dropped 7 bases, with 13 bases sitting between them. CDR3 loop: CASSLGPPRGGELFF. The DNA of the CDR3 is TGTGCCAGCAGTTTAGGGCCCCCACGGGGCGGGGAGCTGTTTTTT.

The chain links TRBV12-3 or TRBV12-4 to TRBJ2-7, with D maybe TRBD1 (6 bases). The germline V and J ends were trimmed by 5 bases and 4 bases, with 15 bases remaining between them. The CDR3 extends over 14 amino acids. CDR3 region: CASSPRPDSYEQYF. As DNA, the CDR3 is TGTGCCAGCAGTCCACGCCCGGACAGTTACGAGCAGTACTTC.

The chain has TRBV5-1 and TRBJ2-1; tentatively, D is TRBD1 or TRBD2 (5 bases each). V was pared by 2 bases and J by 9 bases, with 12 bases between. Per the germline V gene, CDR1 is SGHRS and CDR2 is YFSETQ. The CDR3 runs 13 residues. As DNA, the CDR3 is TGCGCCAGCAGCTTATCAGTAGGGACTGAGCAGTTCTTC. Protein product: CASSLSVGTEQFF.

The rearrangement uses TRBV19 and TRBJ1-2; D gene uncertain. Trimming left V 4 bases short and J 3 bases short, with 6 bases between. The CDR3 spans 12 residues. CDR1 is LNHDA, CDR2 SQIVND, per germline (reference sequence). The CDR3 spells CASSRPDYGYTF. The CDR3 region has the DNA TGTGCCAGTAGTAGGCCTGACTATGGCTACACCTTC.

This clonotype came up a few times. V gene TRBV6-2 or TRBV6-3 combines with J gene TRBJ2-7; TRBD1 agrees at 8 bases. The CDR3 is 14 residues long. The junction had 4 bases not matched to a gene; V was cut back by 3 bases and J by 3 bases. Per the germline V gene, CDR1 is MNHEY and CDR2 is SVGEGT. CDR3 loop: CASSYFDRGYEQYF. The CDR3 DNA sequence: TGTGCCAGCAGTTATTTTGACAGGGGCTACGAGCAGTACTTC.

The V and J genes are TRBV15 and TRBJ2-7; perhaps TRBD2 as D (5 bases). V lost 1 base and J lost 6, with 13 bases in between. This CDR3 has 14 amino acids. Germline lookup yields CDR1 LNHNV and CDR2 YYDKDF (reference sequence). DNA for the CDR3: TGTGCCACCAGCAGAGGAGACCAGGCGGGCGAGCAGTACTTC. Translating it yields CATSRGDQAGEQYF. Supplemented by reference TRBV15 and TRBJ2-7, the full variable domain reads DAMVIQNPRYQVTQFGKPVTLSCSQTLNHNVMYWYQQKSSQAPKLLFHYYDKDFNNEADTPDNFQSRRPNTSFCFLDIRSPGLGDTAMYLCATSRGDQAGEQYFGPGTRLTVT.

This clonotype was found once. The chain combines TRBV11-2 with TRBJ2-1; 9 nucleotides match TRBD2. J lost 5 bases, V lost 2 bases, and 4 bases had no gene match. The germline V gene has CDR1 SGHAT and CDR2 FQNNGV. This CDR3 contains 15 residues. The CDR3 DNA reads TGTGCCAGCAGCTTACAGAGCGGGGGGCACAATGAGCAGTTCTTC. It specifies CASSLQSGGHNEQFF.